This T cell receptor (beta chain) was captured in a study of T cells in Graves' hyperthyroidism and ophthalmopathy. General study findings and limits: The model predicted ophthalmopathy a median approximately seven months before onset. Peripheral blood also featured most of the thyroid clonotypes expanded above 0.001.

Comment on this clonotype: Its specificity is unknown.

Any patient presenting with uncontrolled infection, other autoimmune disease, pregnancy or lactation was left out. Diagnostic decisions used clinical symptoms, serum thyroxine and TRAb, thyroid ultrasound and orbital computed tomography. Amplification targeted TCR beta CDR3 regions from RNA transcripts. In the first-round RT-PCR of the TCR CDR3, the HTBI primer set was used. TCRdb independently ran MiXCR on the multiplex PCR reads; one entry per CDR3 protein. The sample shows about 360,000 distinct CDR3 sequences, roughly 13% of them seen only once. The CDR3 is made up of 19 amino acids. V dropped 9 bases and J dropped 7; count of bases not matched to a gene: 24. From germline, CDR1 is MNHEY and CDR2 SVGEGT.

Sequencing was carried out using blood. V gene TRBV6-2 or TRBV6-3 combines with J gene TRBJ2-1, with 10 nucleotides matching TRBD1. This TCR came from a woman in her late teens or twenties with Graves' hyperthyroidism. This CDR3 reads CASTLRDRGRKFLFNEQFF. The CDR3 nucleotides are TGTGCCAGTACCCTCCGGGACAGGGGAAGAAAATTTTTATTTAATGAGCAGTTCTTC.